The T cell receptor beta chain under discussion was sequenced for a study of vaccination and CD4 T cells after COVID-19. At the level of the study: In the convalescent cohort, there were six males and four females, two of them Hispanic.

Turning to this clonotype: Its antigen is unidentified.

General study findings and limits: From 21 to 38, the median of SARS-CoV-2-reactive clonotypes rose without reaching significance.

An Oncomine TCR Beta short-read assay was used to sequence the DNA from cultured CD4+ T cells. TCRdb ran MiXCR on the PCR reads and lists one entry per CDR3 protein. Of about 15,000 distinct CDR3 sequences detected, under 75% appear once; the ten largest clones hold roughly a fifth. The treatment here: roughly nine-day PBMC culture with coronavirus spike peptide pools or control peptides (ViraFEST assay). The germline V gene has CDR1 SNHLY and CDR2 FYNNEI. The CDR3 contains 13 residues. J was trimmed by 5 bases and V by 4 bases; bases with no gene match: 4. The chain has TRBV2 and TRBJ2-5; 7 nucleotides agree with TRBD2. The source is a human donor who had recovered from COVID-19. The sample consisted of CD4+ T cells from blood, cultured in vitro. In DNA form, the CDR3 reads TGTGCCAGCAGTGGACTAGCCGGTGAGACCCAGTACTTC. This translates into CASSGLAGETQYF.